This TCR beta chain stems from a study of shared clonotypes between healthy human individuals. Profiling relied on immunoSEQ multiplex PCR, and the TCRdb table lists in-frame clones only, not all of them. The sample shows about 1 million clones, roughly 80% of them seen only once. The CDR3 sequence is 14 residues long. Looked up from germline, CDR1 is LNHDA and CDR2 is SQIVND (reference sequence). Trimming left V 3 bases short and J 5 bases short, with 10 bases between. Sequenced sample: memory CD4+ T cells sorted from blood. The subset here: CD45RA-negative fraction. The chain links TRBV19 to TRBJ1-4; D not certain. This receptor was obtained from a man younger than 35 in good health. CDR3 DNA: TGTGCCAGTAGTATTGGGCGGAACAATGAAAAACTGTTTTTT. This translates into CASSIGRNNEKLFF.